The entry that follows covers one T cell receptor (beta chain) sequence. The CDR3 runs 15 residues. Trimming left V 5 bases short and J 1 base short, with 14 bases between. Per germline, CDR1 SNHLY and CDR2 FYNNEI. Profiling relied on immunoSEQ multiplex PCR, and the TCRdb table lists in-frame clones only, not all of them. In the table there are about 99,000 clones, approximately 93% of which are singletons. This sample is part of a study of T cell changes during pregnancy in multiple sclerosis. This sequence originates from a female donor with multiple sclerosis, enrolled in a pregnancy study. This chain joins TRBV2 and TRBJ2-5, with D possibly matching TRBD1 (6 bases). The input for sequencing was peripheral blood, taken after pregnancy. CDR3 loop: CASSRAGTTQETQYF. For the CDR3, the DNA is TGTGCCAGCAGTAGAGCCGGGACAACCCAAGAGACCCAGTACTTC.